Sequencing of this T cell receptor (beta chain) was carried out in a study of regulatory T cells in long-lasting Graves disease. With iRepertoire HTBI primers and Arm-PCR of CDR3 regions, TCR beta libraries were built. One entry per CDR3 protein results from TCRdb running MiXCR on the multiplex PCR reads. The table lists around 420,000 distinct CDR3 sequences, 14% to 15% of them singletons. This clonotype occurred many times. Indicated time point: newly diagnosed GD, antithyroid drugs for less than 3 months. From PBMCs, RNA was extracted and then used to make the TCR library. These data were also reused for a study on T cells in Graves' hyperthyroidism and ophthalmopathy. That report adds: With the HTBI primer set, the TCR CDR3 went through a first round of RT-PCR. The model forecast ophthalmopathy, anticipating it by a median approximately 6.2 months before onset.

The TCR comes from a woman between 40 and 55 years old with Graves disease. The input for sequencing was peripheral blood mononuclear cells (PBMCs), taken at new diagnosis, from a patient treated with antithyroid drugs.

The CDR3, as DNA: TGTGCCAGCAGCTATCTGGACAAAGGCAATGAAAAACTGTTTTTT. Translation: CASSYLDKGNEKLFF. V is TRBV7-9 and J is TRBJ1-4; tentatively, D is TRBD1 (5 bases). The germline V gene encodes CDR1 SEHNR and CDR2 FQNEAQ (reference sequence). The CDR3 is made up of 15 amino acids. The V end was cut by 4 bases, the J end by 5 bases, with 14 bases between.